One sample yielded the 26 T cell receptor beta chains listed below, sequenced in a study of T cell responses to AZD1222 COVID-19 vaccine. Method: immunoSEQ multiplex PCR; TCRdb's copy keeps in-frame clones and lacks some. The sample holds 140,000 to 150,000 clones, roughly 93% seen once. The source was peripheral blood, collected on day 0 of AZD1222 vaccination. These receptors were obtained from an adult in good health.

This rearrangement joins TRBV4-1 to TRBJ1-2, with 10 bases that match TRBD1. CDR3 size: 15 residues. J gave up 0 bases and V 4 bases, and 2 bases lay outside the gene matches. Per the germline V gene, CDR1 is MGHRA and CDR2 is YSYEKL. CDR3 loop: CASSRGQGANYGYTF. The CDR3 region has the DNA TGCGCCAGCAGCCGAGGACAGGGGGCTAACTATGGCTACACCTTC.

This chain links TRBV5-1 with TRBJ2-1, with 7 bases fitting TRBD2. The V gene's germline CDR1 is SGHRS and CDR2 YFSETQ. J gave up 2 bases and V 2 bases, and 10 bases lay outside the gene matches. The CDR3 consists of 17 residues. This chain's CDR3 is CASSFLARDYPYNEQFF. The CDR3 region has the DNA TGCGCCAGCAGCTTTCTAGCGCGGGACTACCCCTACAATGAGCAGTTCTTC.

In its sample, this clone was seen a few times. The CDR3 here is CASSNPLGRASITDTQYF. In DNA, the CDR3 is TGTGCCAGTAGTAACCCCTTGGGGAGGGCCTCCATCACAGATACGCAGTATTTT. The V gene is TRBV19, the J gene TRBJ2-3, with 7 bases matching TRBD2. Germline loops: CDR1 LNHDA, CDR2 SQIVND (reference sequence). The trim removed 4 bases at V and 2 bases at J, leaving 15 bases unmatched. The CDR3 covers 18 residues.

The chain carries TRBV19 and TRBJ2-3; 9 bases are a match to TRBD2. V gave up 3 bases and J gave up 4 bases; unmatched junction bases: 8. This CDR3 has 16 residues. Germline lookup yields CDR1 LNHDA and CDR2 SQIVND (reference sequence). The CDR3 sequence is CASSMGAGGEADTQYF. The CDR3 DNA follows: TGTGCCAGTAGTATGGGAGCGGGAGGTGAGGCAGATACGCAGTATTTT.

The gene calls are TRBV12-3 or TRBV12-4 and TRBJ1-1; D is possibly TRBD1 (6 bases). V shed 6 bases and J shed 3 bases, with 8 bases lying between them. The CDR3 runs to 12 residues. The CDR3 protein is CASSRGHTEAFF. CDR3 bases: TGTGCCAGCAGCCGGGGGCACACTGAAGCTTTCTTT.

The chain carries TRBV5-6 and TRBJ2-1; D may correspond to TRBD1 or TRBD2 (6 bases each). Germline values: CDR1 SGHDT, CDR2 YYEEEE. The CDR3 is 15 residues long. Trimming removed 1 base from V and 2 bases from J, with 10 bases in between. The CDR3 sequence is CASSLFRGPYNEQFF. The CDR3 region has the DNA TGTGCCAGCAGCTTGTTCCGGGGGCCCTACAATGAGCAGTTCTTC.

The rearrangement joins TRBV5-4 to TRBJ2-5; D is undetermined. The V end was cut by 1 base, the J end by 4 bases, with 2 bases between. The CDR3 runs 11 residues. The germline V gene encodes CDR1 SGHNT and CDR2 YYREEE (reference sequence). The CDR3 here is CASSLRETQYF. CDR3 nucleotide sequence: TGTGCCAGCAGCTTGAGAGAGACCCAGTACTTC.

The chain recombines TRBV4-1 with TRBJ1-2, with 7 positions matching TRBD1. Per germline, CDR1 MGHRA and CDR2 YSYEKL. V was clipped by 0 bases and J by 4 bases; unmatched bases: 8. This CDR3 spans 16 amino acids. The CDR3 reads CASSQEGDRHSYGYTF. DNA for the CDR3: TGCGCCAGCAGCCAAGAAGGGGACAGACACAGCTATGGCTACACCTTC.

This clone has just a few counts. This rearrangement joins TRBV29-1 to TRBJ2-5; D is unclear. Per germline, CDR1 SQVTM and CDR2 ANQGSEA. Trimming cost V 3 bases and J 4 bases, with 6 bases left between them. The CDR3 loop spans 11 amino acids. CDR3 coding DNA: TGCAGCGTTGAGGTGGCAGAGACCCAGTACTTC. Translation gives CSVEVAETQYF.

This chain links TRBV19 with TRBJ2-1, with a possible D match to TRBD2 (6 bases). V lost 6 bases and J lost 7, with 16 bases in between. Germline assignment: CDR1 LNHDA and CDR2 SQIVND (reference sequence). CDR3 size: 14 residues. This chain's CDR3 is CASSQLARGNEQFF. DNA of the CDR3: TGTGCCAGTAGCCAACTAGCACGGGGGAATGAGCAGTTCTTC.

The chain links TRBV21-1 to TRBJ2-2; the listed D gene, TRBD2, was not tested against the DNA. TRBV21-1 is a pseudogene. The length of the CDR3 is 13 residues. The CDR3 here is CASSKEEGRELFF. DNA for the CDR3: TGTGCCAGCAGCAAAGAGGAGGGCCGGGAGCTGTTTTTT.

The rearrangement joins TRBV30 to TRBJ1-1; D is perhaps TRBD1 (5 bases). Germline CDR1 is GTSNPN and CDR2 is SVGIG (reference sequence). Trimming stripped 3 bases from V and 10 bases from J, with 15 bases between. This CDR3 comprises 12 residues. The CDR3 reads CAWSDTGTTAFF. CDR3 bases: TGTGCCTGGAGCGATACCGGGACCACAGCTTTCTTT.

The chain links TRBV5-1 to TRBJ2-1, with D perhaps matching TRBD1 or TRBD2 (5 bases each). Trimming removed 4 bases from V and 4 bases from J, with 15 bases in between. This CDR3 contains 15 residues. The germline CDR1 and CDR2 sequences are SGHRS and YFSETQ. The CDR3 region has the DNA TGCGCCAGCAGCACGTCCGGGACGGTATACAATGAGCAGTTCTTC. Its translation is CASSTSGTVYNEQFF.

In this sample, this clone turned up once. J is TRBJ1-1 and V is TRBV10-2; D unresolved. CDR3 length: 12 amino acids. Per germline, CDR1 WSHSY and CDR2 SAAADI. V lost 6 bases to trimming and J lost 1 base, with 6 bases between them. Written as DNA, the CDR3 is TGCGCCAGCAGAGAGGAGAACACTGAAGCTTTCTTT. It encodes CASREENTEAFF.

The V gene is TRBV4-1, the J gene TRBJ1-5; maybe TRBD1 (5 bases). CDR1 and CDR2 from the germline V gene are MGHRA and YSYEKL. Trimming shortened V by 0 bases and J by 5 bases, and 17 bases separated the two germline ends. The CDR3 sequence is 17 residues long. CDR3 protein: CASSQESRGRNYQPQHF. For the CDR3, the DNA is TGCGCCAGCAGCCAAGAATCCCGGGGACGGAACTATCAGCCCCAGCATTTT.

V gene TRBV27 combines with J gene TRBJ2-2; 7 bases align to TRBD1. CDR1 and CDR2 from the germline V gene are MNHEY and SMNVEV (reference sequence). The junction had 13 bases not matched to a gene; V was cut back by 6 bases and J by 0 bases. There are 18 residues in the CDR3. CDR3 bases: TGTGCCAGCAGCCCTCTCCTAGGACAGGCCGCGAACACCGGGGAGCTGTTTTTT. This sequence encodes CASSPLLGQAANTGELFF.

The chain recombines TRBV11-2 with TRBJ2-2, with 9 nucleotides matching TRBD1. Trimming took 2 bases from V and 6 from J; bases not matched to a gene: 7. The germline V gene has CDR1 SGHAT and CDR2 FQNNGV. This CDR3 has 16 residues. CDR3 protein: CASSLTRTGAPGELFF. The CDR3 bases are TGTGCCAGCAGCTTAACTAGGACAGGGGCACCCGGGGAGCTGTTTTTT. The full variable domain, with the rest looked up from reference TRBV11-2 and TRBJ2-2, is EAGVAQSPRYKIIEKRQSVAFWCNPISGHATLYWYQQILGQGPKLLIQFQNNGVVDDSQLPKDRFSAERLKGVDSTLKIQPAKLEDSAVYLCASSLTRTGAPGELFFGEGSRLTVL.

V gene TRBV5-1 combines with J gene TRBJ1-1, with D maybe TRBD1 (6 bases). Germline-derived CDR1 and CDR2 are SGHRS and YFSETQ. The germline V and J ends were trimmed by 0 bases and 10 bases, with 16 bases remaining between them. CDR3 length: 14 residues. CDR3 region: CASSLGGSRGLAFF. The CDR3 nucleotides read TGCGCCAGCAGCTTGGGGGGAAGCAGGGGACTAGCTTTCTTT.

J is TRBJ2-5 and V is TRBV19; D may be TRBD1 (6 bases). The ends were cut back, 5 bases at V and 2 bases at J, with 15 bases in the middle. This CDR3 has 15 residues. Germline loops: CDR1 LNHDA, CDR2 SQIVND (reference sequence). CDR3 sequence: CASSSRTEEQETQYF. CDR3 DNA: TGTGCCAGTAGTTCTAGGACAGAAGAACAAGAGACCCAGTACTTC.

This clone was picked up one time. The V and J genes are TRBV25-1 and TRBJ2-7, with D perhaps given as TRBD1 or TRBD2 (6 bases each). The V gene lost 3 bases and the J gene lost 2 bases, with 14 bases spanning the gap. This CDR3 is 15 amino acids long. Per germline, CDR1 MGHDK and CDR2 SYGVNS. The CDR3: CASSEDRGPTYEQYF. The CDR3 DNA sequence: TGTGCCAGCAGTGAGGATCGGGGGCCCACCTACGAGCAGTACTTC.

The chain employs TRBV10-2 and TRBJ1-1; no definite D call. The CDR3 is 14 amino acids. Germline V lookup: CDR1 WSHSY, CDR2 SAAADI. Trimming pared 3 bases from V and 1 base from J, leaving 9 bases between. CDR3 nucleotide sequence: TGCGCCAGCAGTGAACGAAGGGCGAACACTGAAGCTTTCTTT. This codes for CASSERRANTEAFF.

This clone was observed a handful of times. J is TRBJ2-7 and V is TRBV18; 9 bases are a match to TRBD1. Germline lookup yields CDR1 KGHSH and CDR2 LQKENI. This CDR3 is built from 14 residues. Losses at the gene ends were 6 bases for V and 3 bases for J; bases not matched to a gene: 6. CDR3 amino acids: CASSPSGQGYEQYF. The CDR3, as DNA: TGTGCCAGCTCTCCCTCGGGACAGGGCTACGAGCAGTACTTC.

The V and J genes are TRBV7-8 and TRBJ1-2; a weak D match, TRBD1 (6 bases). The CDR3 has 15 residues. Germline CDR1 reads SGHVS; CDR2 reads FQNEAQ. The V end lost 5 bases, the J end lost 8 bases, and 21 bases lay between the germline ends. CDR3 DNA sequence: TGTGCCAGCAGCACCCCCTTGGGGGACAATAGGGGCTACACCTTC. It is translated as CASSTPLGDNRGYTF.

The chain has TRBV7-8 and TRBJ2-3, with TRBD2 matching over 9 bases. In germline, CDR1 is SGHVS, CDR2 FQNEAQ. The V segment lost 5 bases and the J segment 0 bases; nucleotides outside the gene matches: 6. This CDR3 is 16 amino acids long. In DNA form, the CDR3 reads TGTGCCAGCAGCCTACCTACTAGCGGGAGCACAGATACGCAGTATTTT. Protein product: CASSLPTSGSTDTQYF.

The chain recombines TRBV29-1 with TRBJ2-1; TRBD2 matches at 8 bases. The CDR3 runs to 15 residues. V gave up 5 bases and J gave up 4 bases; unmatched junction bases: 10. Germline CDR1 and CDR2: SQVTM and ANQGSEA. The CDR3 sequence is CSVPEREILYNEQFF. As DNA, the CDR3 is TGCAGCGTTCCCGAGCGGGAGATCCTTTACAATGAGCAGTTCTTC.

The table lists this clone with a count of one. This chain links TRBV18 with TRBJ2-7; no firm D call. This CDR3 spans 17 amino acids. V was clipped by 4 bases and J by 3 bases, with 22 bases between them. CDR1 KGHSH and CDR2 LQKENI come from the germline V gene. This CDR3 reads CASSLIRVVGVFYEQYF. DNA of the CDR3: TGTGCCAGCTCACTGATAAGGGTGGTTGGGGTCTTCTACGAGCAGTACTTC.